This is a list of T cell receptor beta chains from one sample in a study of shared clonotypes between healthy human individuals. Clones were read by immunoSEQ multiplex PCR, and TCRdb kept only the in-frame ones, dropping some. Among a few million clones listed, approximately 90% were seen once. Sequencing was done on a sample of naive CD4+ T cells sorted from blood. These receptors originate from a man between 18 and 35 years old in good health. CDR3s include the opening cysteine and the closing phenylalanine or tryptophan. A D gene is named only where the DNA matches it firmly. A row's size may be missing; if present it is once, few, many or a size class.

>TRBV12-5|-|-|TRBJ2-5
TGTGCTCAACCCCGACGGCGCCGAGGGCAGCAAGAGACCCAGTACTTC
CAQPRRRRGQQETQYF
>TRBV5-4|-|-|TRBJ1-2
TGTGCCAGCAGCTTGGCCGTTACAGGCGGGTTGAATGGCTACACCTTC
CASSLAVTGGLNGYTF
>TRBV5-6|-|once|TRBJ1-1
TGTGCCAGCAGCTTGGGGGTGGGGCAAATTGAAGCTTTCTTT
CASSLGVGQIEAFF
>TRBV16|-|-|TRBJ2-4
TGTGCCAGCAGCCAATCCACAGGTCGGGGCATTCAGTACTTC
CASSQSTGRGIQYF
>TRBV16|-|-|TRBJ2-6
TGTGCCAGCAGCCAACGGACAGCTGGGGCCAACGTCCTGACTTTC
CASSQRTAGANVLTF
>TRBV7-2|-|-|TRBJ1-5
TGTGCCAGCAGCCCGGACGGTTATAGCAATCAGCCCCAGCATTTT
CASSPDGYSNQPQHF
>TRBV6-5|-|-|TRBJ1-2
TGTGCCAGCAGTTACTCGCGGCTTGACTATGGCTACACCTTC
CASSYSRLDYGYTF
>TRBV2|-|-|TRBJ2-7
TGTGCCAGCACGGGCAACTCCTACGAGCAGTACTTC
CASTGNSYEQYF
>TRBV4-3|-|once|TRBJ2-3
TGCGCCAGCAGCCAAGATCGAGGAGATACGCAGTATTTT
CASSQDRGDTQYF
>TRBV5-4|-|-|TRBJ1-1
TGTGCCAGCAGCTCGGATCGGGGGCCCGGTGAAGCTTTCTTT
CASSSDRGPGEAFF
>TRBV7-2|-|-|TRBJ2-3
TGTGCCAGCAGCTTAAGGGGGGCAGATACGCAGTATTTT
CASSLRGADTQYF
>TRBV10-3|-|few|TRBJ1-4
TGTGCCACCCGGGGGTGGGCAACTAATGAAAAACTGTTTTTT
CATRGWATNEKLFF
>TRBV19|-|-|TRBJ1-2
TGTGCCAGTAGTACCATTCCGGGACAAGGGGACTATGGCTACACCTTC
CASSTIPGQGDYGYTF
>TRBV5-1|-|-|TRBJ2-7
TGCGCCAGCAGCTTGCCGCAGGGGCTGCAGTACTTC
CASSLPQGLQYF
>TRBV4-1|TRBD1|-|TRBJ2-7
TGCGCCAGCAGCCCTGACAGGGTCTACGAGCAGTACTTC
CASSPDRVYEQYF
>TRBV5-1|TRBD1|few|TRBJ1-6
TGCGCCAGCAGCTTGGGACAGGGCGGCAATTCACCCCTCCACTTT
CASSLGQGGNSPLHF
>TRBV28|-|-|TRBJ2-7
TGTGCCAGCAGTTTCGTCCGGGGGCCCTCCTACGAGCAGTACTTC
CASSFVRGPSYEQYF
>TRBV27|-|once|TRBJ1-5
TGTGCCAGCAGTCGAACGGGAGGGAATCAGCCCCAGCATTTT
CASSRTGGNQPQHF